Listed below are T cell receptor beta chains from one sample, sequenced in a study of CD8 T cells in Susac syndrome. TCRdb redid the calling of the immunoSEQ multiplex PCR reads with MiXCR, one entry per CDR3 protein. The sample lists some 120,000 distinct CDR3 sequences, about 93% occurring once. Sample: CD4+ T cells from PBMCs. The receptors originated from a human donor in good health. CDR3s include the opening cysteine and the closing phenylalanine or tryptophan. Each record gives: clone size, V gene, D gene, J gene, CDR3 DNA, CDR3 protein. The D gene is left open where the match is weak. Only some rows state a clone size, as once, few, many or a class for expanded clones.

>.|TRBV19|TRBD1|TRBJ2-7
TGTGCCAGTCAGCCGGGACAGACCTACGAGCAGTACTTC
CASQPGQTYEQYF
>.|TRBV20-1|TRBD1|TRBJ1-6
TGCAGTGCCCCTAATGCCCCGGGACAGTTCCAACCCCTCCACTTT
CSAPNAPGQFQPLHF
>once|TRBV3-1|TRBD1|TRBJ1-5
TGTGCCAGCAGCCAAGTATCAGGGGGCGAACAGCCCCAGCATTTT
CASSQVSGGEQPQHF
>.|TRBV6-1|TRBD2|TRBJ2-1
TGTGCCAGCAGGGTCGGAGGGGGTAAAGGACTAGCGGGAGCTGAGCAGTTCTTC
CASRVGGGKGLAGAEQFF
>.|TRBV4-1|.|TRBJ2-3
TGCGCCAGCAGCTGGCCGGGCGGCACAGATACGCAGTATTTT
CASSWPGGTDTQYF
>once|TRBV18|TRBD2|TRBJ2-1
TGTGCCAGCTCACCTATGACTAGCGGACTTAATGAGCAGTTCTTC
CASSPMTSGLNEQFF
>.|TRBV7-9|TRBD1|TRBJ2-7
TGTGCCAGCAGCTTACAGTCGGACAGGTACTACGAGCAGTACTTC
CASSLQSDRYYEQYF
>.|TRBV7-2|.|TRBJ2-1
TGTGCCAGCAGCTTAGGACAGCCAAGGATTAAGCAGTTCTTC
CASSLGQPRIKQFF
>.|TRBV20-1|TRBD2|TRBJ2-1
TGCAGTCCGGGACTAGCGGGAGGCTACAATGAGCAGTTCTTC
CSPGLAGGYNEQFF
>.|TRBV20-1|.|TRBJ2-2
TGCAGTGCTAGAGATAGGGGAGTAAACACCGGGGAGCTGTTTTTT
CSARDRGVNTGELFF
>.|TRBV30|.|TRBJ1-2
TGTGCCTGGAGTGTACCAGGACTTGATGGCTACACCTTC
CAWSVPGLDGYTF